The rows below give T cell receptor beta chains drawn from one sample of a study of naive and memory T cell subsets. TCRdb redid the calling of the UMI-ligation and nested PCR reads with MiXCR, one entry per CDR3 protein. The table records around 130,000 distinct CDR3 sequences, 35% to 40% of them present only once. Sample: central memory CD4+ T cells from blood. The receptors here all came from a human donor in good health. Each CDR3 is given with its conserved first and last residue. D genes are given only for firm matches.

V gene	J gene	D gene	CDR3 protein
TRBV12-5	TRBJ2-3	TRBD1	CASALNRGTDTQYF
TRBV20-1	TRBJ2-5	TRBD1	CSAGQVQETQYF
TRBV29-1	TRBJ1-5	-	CSVGLASNQPQHF
TRBV18	TRBJ2-7	TRBD2	CASSGTSGRALDF
TRBV6-2/TRBV6-3	TRBJ1-4	-	CASSSQGRGEKLFF
TRBV19	TRBJ1-5	TRBD1	CASSLDRGKYQPQHF
TRBV20-1	TRBJ2-5	-	CSARGIRDPGETQYF
TRBV28	TRBJ2-7	-	CASRGRVSYEQYF
TRBV7-6	TRBJ2-5	TRBD1	CASSLAGQAQETQYF
TRBV29-1	TRBJ2-1	TRBD1	CSVEVRQGMGNEQFF
TRBV27	TRBJ2-5	-	CASSLLSTGRETQYF
TRBV5-1	TRBJ2-3	TRBD2	CASSLAVGGPSDTQYF
TRBV6-1	TRBJ2-5	TRBD1	CASTRDREETQYF
TRBV5-1	TRBJ2-7	TRBD2	CASSPTSPAYEQYF
TRBV4-1	TRBJ2-7	-	CASKGPYEQYF
TRBV7-6	TRBJ2-7	-	CASSATTGSGEQYF
TRBV6-6	TRBJ2-7	TRBD1	CASSYSRQGPVEQYF
TRBV20-1	TRBJ2-1	TRBD2	CSAGRTSGVSYNEQFF
TRBV6-5	TRBJ2-1	-	CASSLRRQAAYNEQFF
TRBV19	TRBJ1-1	-	CASSPRRDKNTEAFF
TRBV24-1	TRBJ2-6	-	CATSDSSGAGANVLTF
TRBV7-2	TRBJ2-5	-	CASSLRKEQETQYF
TRBV5-1	TRBJ2-2	-	CASSLDVRALNTGELFF
TRBV11-3	TRBJ1-5	-	CASSLQGTSHGNQPQHF
TRBV5-1	TRBJ2-5	-	CASSPAVYVQETQYF
TRBV5-1	TRBJ2-4	TRBD2	CASSLQAGGPGLEDIQYF
TRBV12-3/TRBV12-4	TRBJ2-1	TRBD1	CASRGQGSYNEQFF
TRBV28	TRBJ2-5	TRBD2	CASSLSGAQGETQYF
TRBV24-1	TRBJ2-1	TRBD2	CATSDLSASGTEQFF
TRBV18	TRBJ2-1	TRBD2	CASSPRRLADTKLF
TRBV20-1	TRBJ2-1	-	CSAGAKWGNYNEQFF
TRBV20-1	TRBJ2-1	-	CSGPRSDGTGREFF
TRBV3-1	TRBJ2-7	-	CASRRGGEQYF